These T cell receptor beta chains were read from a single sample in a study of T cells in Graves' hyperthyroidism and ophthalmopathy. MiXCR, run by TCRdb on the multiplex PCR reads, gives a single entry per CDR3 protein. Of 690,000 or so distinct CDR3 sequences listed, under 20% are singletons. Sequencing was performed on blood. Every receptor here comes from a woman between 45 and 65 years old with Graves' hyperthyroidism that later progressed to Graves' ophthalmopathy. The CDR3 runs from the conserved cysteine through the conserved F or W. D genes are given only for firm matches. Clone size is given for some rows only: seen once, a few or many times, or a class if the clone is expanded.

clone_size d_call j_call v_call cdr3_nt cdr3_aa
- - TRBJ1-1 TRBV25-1 TGTGCCAGCAGCCGGACACTGGAGAACACTGAAGCTTTCTTT CASSRTLENTEAFF
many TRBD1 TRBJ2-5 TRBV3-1 TGTGCCAGCAGCCAAGCAGGGACAGAAGAGACCCAGTACTTC CASSQAGTEETQYF
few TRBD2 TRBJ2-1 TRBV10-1 TGCGCCAGCAGTGGGGGGCGAGCGGGGGGACACAATGAGCAGTTCTTC CASSGGRAGGHNEQFF
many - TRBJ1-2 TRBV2 TGTGCCAGCAAAATGGGACCAATCTATGGCTACACCTTC CASKMGPIYGYTF
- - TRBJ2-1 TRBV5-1 TGCGCCAGCAGCTTGGGGTCCCGCAGGAAAGATGGCTCCTACAATGAGCAGTTCTTC CASSLGSRRKDGSYNEQFF
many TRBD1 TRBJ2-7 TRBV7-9 TGTGCCAGTCGTTCGCCGGGACAGGGGGCCTACGAGCAGTACTTC CASRSPGQGAYEQYF
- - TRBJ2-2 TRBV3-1 TGTGCCAGCAGCCATACCAGGACCGGGGAGCTGTTTTTT CASSHTRTGELFF
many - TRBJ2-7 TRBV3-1 TGTGCCAGCAGCCAAGATCAGTCTCTAAGCTCCTACGAGCAGTACTTC CASSQDQSLSSYEQYF
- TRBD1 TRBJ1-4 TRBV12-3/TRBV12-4 TGTGCCAGCAGCCGACAGGGAAATAATGAAAAACTGTTTTTT CASSRQGNNEKLFF
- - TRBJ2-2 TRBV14 TGTGCCAGCAGCCAAGAAATGGTGGGAACCGGGGAGCTGTTTTTT CASSQEMVGTGELFF
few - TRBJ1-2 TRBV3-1 TGTGCCAGCAGCCAAGAGAGGACAGCCGGCTACACCTTC CASSQERTAGYTF
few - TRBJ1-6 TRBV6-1 TGTGCCAGCAGTGCCGGGACTCCAAGCTCCTATAATTCACCCCTCCACTTT CASSAGTPSSYNSPLHF
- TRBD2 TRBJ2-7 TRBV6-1 TGTGCCAGCAGCCCTGTAGCGGGGGGGTGGGAGCAGTACTTC CASSPVAGGWEQYF
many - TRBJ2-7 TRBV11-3 TGTGCCAGCAGCCTAAGTGCAGAGAGCGAGCAGTACTTC CASSLSAESEQYF
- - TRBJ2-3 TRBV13 TGTGCCAGCAGCGTAGGGTGGGCTAGCACAGATACGCAGTATTTT CASSVGWASTDTQYF
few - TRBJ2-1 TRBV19 TGTGCCAGTAGTATAGACTCCACAGTCTACAATGAGCAGTTCTTC CASSIDSTVYNEQFF
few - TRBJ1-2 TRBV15 TGTGCCACCAGCAGCCACCTAGGACGGGAGTATGGCTACACCTTC CATSSHLGREYGYTF
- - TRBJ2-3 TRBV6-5 TGTGCCAGCAGTTACCTCCACCTAGCAGCAGATACGCAGTATTTT CASSYLHLAADTQYF
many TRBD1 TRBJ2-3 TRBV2 TGTGCCAGCAGGTCCGGGACAGGGGATTTACATACGCAGTATTTT CASRSGTGDLHTQYF
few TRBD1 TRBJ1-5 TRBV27 TGTGCCAGCAGTACAGACAGGGGCAATCAGCCCCAGCATTTT CASSTDRGNQPQHF
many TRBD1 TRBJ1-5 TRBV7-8 TGTGCCAGCAGCTTAGTGGGACAGGTCTCTGGCAATCAGCCCCAGCATTTT CASSLVGQVSGNQPQHF
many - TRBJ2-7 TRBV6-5 TGTGCCAGCAGTTACAAGGGTTCCGCCTACGAGCAGTACTTC CASSYKGSAYEQYF